The 9 T cell receptor beta chains presented below share a single source sample, sequenced in a study of Ad26.COV2.S vaccination and SARS-CoV-2 variants. Treatment defined: roughly 18 received Ad26.COV2.S at low or high dose, single or two shots; roughly 5 received placebo; per-sample allocation not given. On day 63 after the first injection, vaccine and placebo recipients gave samples. The repertoire was sequenced with immunoSEQ multiplex PCR; TCRdb's copy has only in-frame clones and lacks some. The data show about 470,000 clones, 80% to 95% seen once. Specimen: peripheral blood, collected in a trial of Ad26.COV2.S vaccine versus placebo. Receptors were obtained from a person between 18 and 59 years old who received the Ad26.COV2.S COVID-19 vaccine or a placebo.

The rearrangement links TRBV18 to TRBJ2-1; the match to TRBD1 covers 8 bases. The trim removed 5 bases at V and 3 bases at J, leaving 3 bases unmatched. Germline loops: CDR1 KGHSH, CDR2 LQKENI. CDR3 length: 14 amino acids. The CDR3: CASSGQGNYNEQFF. DNA for the CDR3: TGTGCCAGCTCAGGACAGGGAAACTACAATGAGCAGTTCTTC.

The chain has TRBV11-2 and TRBJ1-3; D perhaps matches TRBD1 (5 bases). The CDR3 is 15 residues long. The germline V gene encodes CDR1 SGHAT and CDR2 FQNNGV. Trimming removed 1 base from V and 2 bases from J, with 9 bases in between. This CDR3 reads CASSLGGAPGNTIYF. In nucleotides, the CDR3 is TGTGCCAGCAGCTTAGGCGGGGCTCCTGGAAACACCATATATTTT.

This chain connects TRBV3-1 (or the pseudogene TRBV3-2) to TRBJ2-7, with D perhaps matching TRBD1 (7 bases). The germline V gene has CDR1 LGHDT and CDR2 YNNKEL (reference sequence). The CDR3 sequence is 17 residues long. V lost 2 bases, J lost 2 bases, and 19 bases lay in between. The CDR3 coding sequence is TGTGCCAGCAGCCAAAGGGAGGCAGGGGGGTTTCCCTACGAGCAGTACTTC. Amino acid sequence: CASSQREAGGFPYEQYF.

The chain recombines TRBV21-1 with TRBJ2-3; the table's D gene call, TRBD2, was not cross checked with the DNA. TRBV21-1 is flagged as a pseudogene. The CDR3 has 15 residues. The CDR3 DNA is TGTGCCAGCAGGTGGGGCGGGAGTGGCACAGATACGCAGTATTTT. This codes for CASRWGGSGTDTQYF.

This rearrangement joins TRBV24-1 to TRBJ1-2, with a possible D match to TRBD1 (6 bases). The length of the CDR3 is 12 residues. Trimming took 6 bases from V and 3 from J, leaving 7 bases between them. Germline V CDR1 and CDR2: KGHDR, SFDVKD. CDR3 sequence (DNA): TGTGCCACCAGTCAGGGGTACTATGGCTACACCTTC. Protein sequence: CATSQGYYGYTF.

The V and J genes are TRBV9 and TRBJ2-2; 7 nucleotides match TRBD2. The CDR3 has 14 residues. From germline, CDR1 is SGDLS and CDR2 YYNGEE. V gave up 3 bases and J gave up 1 base; unmatched junction bases: 0. CDR3: CASSASGNTGELFF. The CDR3 region has the DNA TGTGCCAGCAGCGCTAGCGGGAACACCGGGGAGCTGTTTTTT.

The rearrangement links TRBV7-9 to TRBJ1-5, with D unclear. This CDR3 spans 14 amino acids. V was cut by 5 bases and J by 7 bases, with 15 bases left in between. The germline V gene encodes CDR1 SEHNR and CDR2 FQNEAQ (reference sequence). CDR3 DNA sequence: TGTGCCAGCAGCCCAGTCGGGGATCGGCAGCCCCAGCATTTT. It codes for CASSPVGDRQPQHF.

This chain links TRBV27 with TRBJ2-7; 7 nucleotides match TRBD1. Trimming at V came to 2 bases and at J to 2 bases, leaving 3 bases not matched to a gene. Germline V CDR1 and CDR2: MNHEY, SMNVEV (reference sequence). This CDR3 is 14 amino acids long. CDR3 bases: TGTGCCAGCAGTTTAAGGGGACAGACCTACGAGCAGTACTTC. Protein product: CASSLRGQTYEQYF.

Ten or more counts support this clone. This chain uses TRBV4-3 with TRBJ2-7; TRBD1 matches at 8 bases. V dropped 3 bases and J dropped 0; count of bases not matched to a gene: 4. The CDR3 is 15 residues long. CDR1 is LGHNA and CDR2 is YSLEER in the germline V gene. CDR3 sequence (DNA): TGCGCCAGCAGCCAGGACAGGGAGGCCTCCTACGAGCAGTACTTC. Translation gives CASSQDREASYEQYF.